A single sample is the source of the 28 T cell receptor beta chains below, sequenced in a study of STAT5B mutations in CD4+ large granular lymphocyte leukemia. Sequencing used immunoSEQ multiplex PCR; TCRdb keeps in-frame clones, though not all of them. This table has more than 25,000 clones, 80% to 85% appearing once. The sample comprised CD4+ T cells from blood buffy coats. The receptors originated from a human donor in good health.

The chain joins TRBV19 to TRBJ2-3; no clear D gene. Germline CDR1 reads LNHDA; CDR2 reads SQIVND (reference sequence). The V gene lost 4 bases and the J gene lost 14 bases, with 19 bases spanning the gap. The CDR3 length is 13 residues. As DNA, the CDR3 is TGTGCCAGTAGTAAATCCATAGCTACCCGGGTGTATTTT. Translation gives CASSKSIATRVYF.

The CDR3 DNA reads TGTGCCAGCTCAATTCGACAGGGGGCCGACTACAATGAGCAGTTCTTC. Protein product: CASSIRQGADYNEQFF. This chain joins TRBV18 and TRBJ2-1, with 10 bases identical to TRBD1. V shed 5 bases and J 3 bases; nucleotides not matched to a gene: 7. CDR1 KGHSH and CDR2 LQKENI come from the germline V gene. The CDR3 covers 16 residues.

The chain carries TRBV19 and TRBJ2-3; 7 bases match TRBD2. Trimming at V came to 7 bases and at J to 0 bases, leaving 7 bases not matched to a gene. Germline assignment: CDR1 LNHDA and CDR2 SQIVND (reference sequence). The CDR3 spans 15 residues. CDR3 protein: CASNREALSTDTQYF. CDR3 sequence (DNA): TGTGCCAGTAATCGGGAGGCCCTTAGCACAGATACGCAGTATTTT.

The gene calls are TRBV19 and TRBJ1-2; D is ambiguous. V was shortened by 3 bases and J by 2 bases, with 7 bases between the two germline ends. Per germline, CDR1 LNHDA and CDR2 SQIVND (reference sequence). The CDR3 is made up of 13 amino acids. CDR3: CASSMGRNYGYTF. DNA of the CDR3: TGTGCCAGTAGTATGGGCAGGAACTATGGCTACACCTTC.

J is TRBJ2-5 and V is TRBV18; D uncertain. The germline CDR1 and CDR2 sequences are KGHSH and LQKENI. V dropped 1 base and J dropped 3 bases, with 0 bases sitting between them. This CDR3 spans 11 amino acids. CDR3 DNA sequence: TGTGCCAGCTCACCACAAGAGACCCAGTACTTC. As protein: CASSPQETQYF.

This chain's CDR3 is CASSSDRAETQYF. Written as DNA, the CDR3 is TGTGCCAGCAGCTCGGACAGAGCAGAGACCCAGTACTTC. The chain combines TRBV7-3 with TRBJ2-5, with D perhaps TRBD1 (6 bases). The CDR3 is 13 residues long. V was trimmed by 4 bases and J by 4 bases, leaving 10 bases between them. From germline, CDR1 is SGHTA and CDR2 FQGTGA.

The chain combines TRBV14 with TRBJ2-1; 10 nucleotides match TRBD2. The CDR3 length is 15 residues. Trimming cost V 3 bases and J 3 bases; bases outside gene matches: 2. CDR1 and CDR2 (germline): SGHDN, FVKESK. This CDR3 reads CASSHRTSGYNEQFF. DNA for the CDR3: TGTGCCAGCAGCCATCGGACTAGCGGCTACAATGAGCAGTTCTTC.

This clone came up a few times. The chain links TRBV6-5 to TRBJ1-1, with D unclear. The CDR3 extends over 13 amino acids. With 0 bases removed from V and 0 bases from J, the gap between germline ends came to 2 bases. Germline CDR1 MNHEY, CDR2 SVGAGI. CDR3 coding DNA: TGTGCCAGCAGTTACTCGGTGAACACTGAAGCTTTCTTT. Amino acids: CASSYSVNTEAFF.

The CDR3, as DNA: TGTGCCAGCGAGCATTTAGGGACAGAGAACTATGGCTACACCTTC. Its protein is CASEHLGTENYGYTF. V gene TRBV7-9 combines with J gene TRBJ1-2; 7 bases line up with TRBD1. The trim removed 8 bases at V and 2 bases at J, leaving 11 bases unmatched. CDR3 length: 15 amino acids. Germline CDR1 reads SEHNR; CDR2 reads FQNEAQ (reference sequence).

This clone was detected only a few times. The chain carries TRBV7-9 and TRBJ2-7; 11 bases are shared with TRBD1. Germline V gene sequence: CDR1 SEHNR, CDR2 FQNEAQ (reference sequence). The V segment lost 5 bases and the J segment 6 bases; nucleotides outside the gene matches: 3. The CDR3 covers 13 residues. CDR3 residues: CASSGGTGGEQYV. The CDR3 DNA reads as TGTGCCAGCAGCGGGGGGACAGGGGGCGAGCAGTACGTC.

Written as DNA, the CDR3 is TGTGCCAGCCGCAGGGGGGTGGATCAGCCCCAGCATTTT. Amino acid sequence: CASRRGVDQPQHF. This chain joins TRBV6-1 and TRBJ1-5; 7 bases fit TRBD1. V dropped 8 bases and J dropped 5; count of bases not matched to a gene: 6. This CDR3 is 13 amino acids long. Per germline, CDR1 MNHNS and CDR2 SASEGT.

In this sample, this clone turned up once. This sequence joins TRBV11-3 and TRBJ2-3; 10 bases line up with TRBD1. Trimming cost V 5 bases and J 2 bases; bases outside gene matches: 10. Germline assignment: CDR1 SGHNT and CDR2 YENEEA. This CDR3 has 17 residues. The CDR3 DNA reads TGTGCCAGCAGCGATATATGGGGACAGGGGAACACAGATACGCAGTATTTT. Its translation: CASSDIWGQGNTDTQYF.

The chain uses TRBV21-1 and TRBJ2-7; TRBD2 is the table's D call, not checked against the DNA. TRBV21-1 is a known pseudogene. CDR3 size: 13 residues. The CDR3, as DNA: TGTGCCAGCAGCAAAGTCGAGCCGCACGAGCAGTACTTC. Translated, it gives CASSKVEPHEQYF.

The chain combines TRBV6-1 with TRBJ1-1; 8 bases line up with TRBD1. Germline V gene data show CDR1 as MNHNS and CDR2 as SASEGT. The CDR3 covers 15 residues. The ends lost 5 bases at V and 1 base at J; junction bases unmatched: 6. The CDR3 region is CASSLTGGQNTEAFF. Here the CDR3 DNA reads TGTGCCAGCAGTCTAACAGGGGGTCAGAACACTGAAGCTTTCTTT.

This chain links TRBV4-2 with TRBJ2-7; 10 positions agree with TRBD2. The J segment lost 3 bases and the V segment lost 4 bases, leaving 6 bases of the junction unmatched. Germline CDR1 is LGHNA and CDR2 is YNFKEQ. The CDR3 extends over 15 amino acids. In nucleotides, the CDR3 is TGTGCCAGCAGCCCAACTAGCGGGATGATCTACGAGCAGTACTTC. It yields the protein CASSPTSGMIYEQYF.

The rearrangement uses TRBV7-8 and TRBJ2-5; no clear D. This CDR3 region has 12 residues. V was pared by 2 bases and J by 7 bases, with 8 bases between. Per germline, CDR1 SGHVS and CDR2 FQNEAQ. The CDR3 DNA reads as TGTGCCAGCAGCTTACGGCTCGCGACCCAGTACTTC. Translation gives CASSLRLATQYF. The complete variable domain, with remaining parts taken from reference TRBV7-8 and TRBJ2-5, reads GAGVSQSPRYKVAKRGQDVALRCDPISGHVSLFWYQQALGQGPEFLTYFQNEAQLDKSGLPSDRFFAERPEGSVSTLKIQRTQQEDSAVYLCASSLRLATQYFGPGTRLLVL.

V is TRBV7-9 and J is TRBJ1-2; 7 bases line up with TRBD1. The CDR3 loop spans 14 amino acids. V shed 5 bases, J shed 6 bases, and the junction held 9 bases outside the gene matches. Germline V gene lookup returns CDR1 SEHNR and CDR2 FQNEAQ (reference sequence). CDR3 DNA sequence: TGTGCCAGCAGCCAGGGGACAGTGGCTCATGGCTACACCTTC. Encoded protein: CASSQGTVAHGYTF.

This chain uses TRBV27 with TRBJ2-7; 10 positions agree with TRBD2. V dropped 6 bases and J dropped 4; count of bases not matched to a gene: 3. Germline V gene sequence: CDR1 MNHEY, CDR2 SMNVEV (reference sequence). This CDR3 comprises 13 residues. CDR3 sequence: CASRAGGGYEQYF. In nucleotides, the CDR3 is TGTGCCAGCAGAGCGGGAGGGGGGTACGAGCAGTACTTC.

This clone has a handful of counts. The rearrangement joins TRBV30 to TRBJ1-5; perhaps TRBD1 as D (5 bases). Germline V gene lookup returns CDR1 GTSNPN and CDR2 SVGIG (reference sequence). V gave up 0 bases and J gave up 0 bases, with 9 bases separating them. CDR3 size: 15 residues. The CDR3 sequence is CAWSVGGNSNQPQHF. CDR3 sequence (DNA): TGTGCCTGGAGTGTCGGGGGAAATAGCAATCAGCCCCAGCATTTT.

V gene TRBV28 combines with J gene TRBJ1-3; the D is unclear. The CDR3 contains 13 residues. Germline CDR1 is MDHEN and CDR2 is SYDVKM. V lost 3 bases, J lost 4 bases, and 7 bases lay in between. The CDR3: CASSFPPGNTIYF. CDR3 DNA sequence: TGTGCCAGCAGTTTCCCCCCGGGAAACACCATATATTTT.

The chain joins TRBV5-8 to TRBJ2-5; D unresolved. The CDR3 covers 14 residues. Between the trimmed V and J ends, which lost 0 bases and 2 bases, there was a span of 8 bases. Germline V lookup: CDR1 SGHTS, CDR2 YDEGEE. The CDR3 region is CASSLGQNQETQYF. The CDR3 DNA reads TGTGCCAGCAGCTTGGGGCAGAATCAAGAGACCCAGTACTTC.

For the CDR3, the DNA is TGTGCCAGCAGTGCCCTTGGTGGGGCCAAAAACATTCAGTACTTC. This gives the protein CASSALGGAKNIQYF. This chain uses TRBV2 with TRBJ2-4, with D unclear. Looked up from germline, CDR1 is SNHLY and CDR2 is FYNNEI. The V and J ends lost 4 bases and 1 base respectively, with 11 bases between them. This CDR3 spans 15 amino acids.

In this sample, this clone turned up a few times. This rearrangement joins TRBV29-1 to TRBJ1-2; no firm D call. V gave up 2 bases and J gave up 7 bases, with 8 bases separating them. In germline, CDR1 is SQVTM, CDR2 ANQGSEA. The CDR3 runs 11 residues. CDR3 DNA sequence: TGCAGCGTTGAATTAGAAGGTGGCTACACCTTC. Its translation: CSVELEGGYTF.

The genes are TRBV11-3 and TRBJ1-2; no firm D call. The CDR3 loop spans 11 amino acids. The germline V gene has CDR1 SGHNT and CDR2 YENEEA. The ends were cut back, 4 bases at V and 5 bases at J, with 5 bases in the middle. Here the CDR3 reads CASSSHYGYTF. DNA for the CDR3: TGTGCCAGCAGCTCTCATTATGGCTACACCTTC.

This clone was found a few times. This chain uses TRBV15 with TRBJ1-6; possible D gene TRBD1, 5 bases. V gave up 1 base and J gave up 7 bases, with 14 bases separating them. Germline values: CDR1 LNHNV, CDR2 YYDKDF (reference sequence). The CDR3 consists of 16 residues. CDR3 residues: CATSRVASGLNSPLHF. The CDR3 bases are TGTGCCACCAGCAGAGTCGCGTCAGGGCTAAATTCACCCCTCCACTTT.

The J gene is TRBJ2-7, the V gene TRBV2; D unclear. V lost 3 bases and J 0 bases, leaving 3 bases between the germline ends. The CDR3 runs to 12 residues. CDR1 is SNHLY, CDR2 FYNNEI, per germline. In nucleotides, the CDR3 is TGTGCCAGCAGTGACCACTCCTACGAGCAGTACGTC. It specifies CASSDHSYEQYV.

This clone was counted once. This sequence joins TRBV6-1 and TRBJ1-2; D is possibly TRBD1 (6 bases). Per the germline V gene, CDR1 is MNHNS and CDR2 is SASEGT. The CDR3 loop spans 13 amino acids. Trimming left V 4 bases short and J 8 bases short, with 14 bases between. CDR3 amino acids: CASSVGGGAGYTF. DNA of the CDR3: TGTGCCAGCAGTGTGGGGGGGGGCGCGGGCTACACCTTC.

The chain joins TRBV19 to TRBJ2-7; D possibly corresponds to TRBD2 (5 bases). The CDR3 runs 15 residues. V dropped 2 bases and J dropped 3 bases, with 14 bases sitting between them. The germline V gene encodes CDR1 LNHDA and CDR2 SQIVND (reference sequence). CDR3 in amino acids: CASSIRDGGLYEQYV. The DNA of the CDR3 is TGTGCCAGTAGTATAAGGGATGGCGGACTCTACGAGCAGTACGTC.